What follows describes a single TCR beta chain. The sample originates from a study of blood T cell repertoires in COVID-19. Study-wide background: Acute-phase and convalescent COVID-19 samples originated in the United States, Italy and Spain. From T cells, B-cell-depleted T cells, or PBMCs came the material, which was cDNA or gDNA.

A Seattle source enrolled patients during active infection and followed them longitudinally. In the original workflow: From reference gene primer amplification, estimates of nucleated cell counts were derived. The repertoire was sequenced with immunoSEQ multiplex PCR; TCRdb's copy has only in-frame clones and lacks some. D and trimming were read from the DNA, whereas the V and J calls and clone size are those reported in that table. In the table there are over 150,000 clones, around 90% of which are singletons. CDR1 and CDR2 from the germline V gene are LGHNA and YNFKEQ. V lost 0 bases to trimming and J lost 1 base, with 5 bases between them. The CDR3 extends over 14 amino acids.

This receptor was identified in a woman of 80 years or more with COVID-19, enrolled during active disease. V usage is TRBV4-2 and J usage is TRBJ2-3; the D is unclear. Sequencing was performed on peripheral blood. CDR3 nucleotides: TGTGCCAGCAGCCAAGATCGTGGCACAGATACGCAGTATTTT. Protein product: CASSQDRGTDTQYF.